Listed below are T cell receptor beta chains from one sample, sequenced in a study of blood T cell repertoires in COVID-19. Measured with immunoSEQ multiplex PCR; TCRdb has only the in-frame clones, and not every one. The table has fewer than 110,000 clones, about 89% seen once. The sample was peripheral blood. The receptors derive from a man aged 40-50 years with active or convalescent COVID-19. Both conserved end residues are part of each CDR3. Each record gives: V gene, J gene, CDR3 protein.

>TRBV7-9|TRBJ1-2
CASSLERGLHGYTF
>TRBV11-2|TRBJ1-5
CASSLGTGLNQPQHF
>TRBV5-8|TRBJ2-7
CASSLWALSYEQYF
>TRBV29-1|TRBJ2-5
CSVEASGKGTQYF
>TRBV19|TRBJ2-7
CASSPRDSSSYEQYF
>TRBV28|TRBJ2-7
CASSLQYEQYF
>TRBV19|TRBJ1-2
CASSIQAAGGYTF
>TRBV18|TRBJ2-2
CASSPRTGSTGELFF
>TRBV7-2|TRBJ2-3
CASSPEGTSGRTDTQYF
>TRBV7-2|TRBJ1-2
CASSPKTGQYGYTF
>TRBV7-3|TRBJ1-2
CASSPTGGGGYTF
>TRBV28|TRBJ2-4
CASSYSFLAKNIQYF
>TRBV5-1|TRBJ1-4
CASSFLGTEGEKLFF
>TRBV11-2|TRBJ2-7
CASSLDPPLTSGRGSEQYF
>TRBV27|TRBJ2-5
CASSPTGTGRETQYF
>TRBV7-9|TRBJ1-2
CASSSTNTQGNGYTF
>TRBV7-3|TRBJ2-2
CASSSLGNTGELFF
>TRBV7-3|TRBJ2-6
CASSLIGGQGASGANVLTF
>TRBV29-1|TRBJ2-1
CSVDGSGRAENEQFF
>TRBV30|TRBJ2-1
CAWSVGALYNEQFF
>TRBV28|TRBJ1-5
CASSLRGGGNQPQHF
>TRBV6-6|TRBJ2-7
CASADNEQYF
>TRBV13|TRBJ1-1
CATKFQGGNTEAFF
>TRBV18|TRBJ1-6
CASAPDRSYNSPLHF
>TRBV5-4|TRBJ1-4
CASSLAGYNEKLFF
>TRBV28|TRBJ2-5
CASSFLGTGYQETQYF
>TRBV6-2/TRBV6-3|TRBJ2-1
CASSYSVNNNEQFF
>TRBV30|TRBJ1-2
CAQGQAGYGYTF
>TRBV5-8|TRBJ1-5
CASSPTKWVGNQPQHF
>TRBV28|TRBJ1-4
CASSFTGGGASEKLFF
>TRBV19|TRBJ1-1
CASSGFGIRVNTEAFF
>TRBV6-1|TRBJ2-7
CASSDTFGSGEQYF
>TRBV15|TRBJ2-3
CATSRGDRGQSSDTQYF
>TRBV25-1|TRBJ2-1
CASSELRTGNEQFF